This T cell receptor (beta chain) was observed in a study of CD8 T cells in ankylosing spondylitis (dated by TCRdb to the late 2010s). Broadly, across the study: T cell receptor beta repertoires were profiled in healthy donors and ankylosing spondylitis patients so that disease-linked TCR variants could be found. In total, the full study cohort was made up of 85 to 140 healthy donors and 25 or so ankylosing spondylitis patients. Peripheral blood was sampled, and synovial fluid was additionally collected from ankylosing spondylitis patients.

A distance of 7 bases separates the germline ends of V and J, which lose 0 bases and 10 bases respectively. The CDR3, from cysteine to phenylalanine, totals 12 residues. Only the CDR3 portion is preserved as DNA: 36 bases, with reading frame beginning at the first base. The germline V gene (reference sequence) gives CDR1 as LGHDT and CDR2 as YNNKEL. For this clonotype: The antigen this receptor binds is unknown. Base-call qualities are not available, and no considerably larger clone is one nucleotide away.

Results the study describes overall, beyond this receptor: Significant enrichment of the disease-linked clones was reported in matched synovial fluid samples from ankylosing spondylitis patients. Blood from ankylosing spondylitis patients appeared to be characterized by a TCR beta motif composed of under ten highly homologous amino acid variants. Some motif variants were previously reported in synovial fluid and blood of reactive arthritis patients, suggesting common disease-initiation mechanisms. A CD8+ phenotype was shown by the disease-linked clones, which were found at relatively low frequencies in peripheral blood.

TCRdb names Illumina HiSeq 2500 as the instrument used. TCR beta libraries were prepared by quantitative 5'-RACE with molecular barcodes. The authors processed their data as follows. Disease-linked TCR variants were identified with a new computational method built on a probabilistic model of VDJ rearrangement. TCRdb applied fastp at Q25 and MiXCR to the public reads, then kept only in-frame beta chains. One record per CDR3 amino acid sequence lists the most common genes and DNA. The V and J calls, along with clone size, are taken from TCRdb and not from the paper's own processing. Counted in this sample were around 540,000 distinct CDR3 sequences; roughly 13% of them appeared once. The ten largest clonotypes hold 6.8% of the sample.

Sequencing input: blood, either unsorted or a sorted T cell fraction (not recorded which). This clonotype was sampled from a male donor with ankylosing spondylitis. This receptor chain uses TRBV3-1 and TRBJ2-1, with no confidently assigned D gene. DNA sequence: TGTGCCAGCAGCCAAGATTGGAAGGAGCAGTTCTTC. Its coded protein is CASSQDWKEQFF.